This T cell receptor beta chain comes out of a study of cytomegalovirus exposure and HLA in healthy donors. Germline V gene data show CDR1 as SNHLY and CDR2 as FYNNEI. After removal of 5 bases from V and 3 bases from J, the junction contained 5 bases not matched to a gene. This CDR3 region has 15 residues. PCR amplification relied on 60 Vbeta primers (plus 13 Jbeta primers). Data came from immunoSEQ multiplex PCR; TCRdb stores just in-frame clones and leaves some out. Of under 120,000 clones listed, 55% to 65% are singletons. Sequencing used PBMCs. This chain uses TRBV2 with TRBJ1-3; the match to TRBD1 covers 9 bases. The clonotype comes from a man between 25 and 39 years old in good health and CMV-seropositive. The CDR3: CASSPTGGFGNTIYF. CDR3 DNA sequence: TGTGCCAGCAGTCCGACAGGGGGATTTGGAAACACCATATATTTT. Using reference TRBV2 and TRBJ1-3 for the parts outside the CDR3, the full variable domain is EPEVTQTPSHQVTQMGQEVILRCVPISNHLYFYWYRQILGQKVEFLVSFYNNEISEKSEIFDDQFSVERPDGSNFTLKIRSTKLEDSAMYFCASSPTGGFGNTIYFGEGSWLTVV.